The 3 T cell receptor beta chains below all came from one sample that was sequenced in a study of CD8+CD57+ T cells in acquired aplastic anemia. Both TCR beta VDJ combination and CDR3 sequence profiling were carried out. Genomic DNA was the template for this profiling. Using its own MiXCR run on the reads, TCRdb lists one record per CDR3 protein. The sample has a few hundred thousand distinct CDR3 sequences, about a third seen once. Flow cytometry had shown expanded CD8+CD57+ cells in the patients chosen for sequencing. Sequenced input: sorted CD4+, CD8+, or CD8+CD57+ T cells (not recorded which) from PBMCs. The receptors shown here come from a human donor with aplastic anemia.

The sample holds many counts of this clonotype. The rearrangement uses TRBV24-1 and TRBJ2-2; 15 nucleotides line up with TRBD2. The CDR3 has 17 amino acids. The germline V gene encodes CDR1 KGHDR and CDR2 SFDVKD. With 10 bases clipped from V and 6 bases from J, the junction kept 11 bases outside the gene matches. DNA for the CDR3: TGTGCCACGGGGACTAGCGGGGGGCGTCTCCTGCCCGGGGAGCTGTTTTTT. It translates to CATGTSGGRLLPGELFF.

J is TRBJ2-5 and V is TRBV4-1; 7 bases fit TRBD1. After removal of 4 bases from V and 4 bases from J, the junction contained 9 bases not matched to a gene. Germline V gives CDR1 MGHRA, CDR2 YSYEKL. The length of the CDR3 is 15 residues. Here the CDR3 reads CASSRRQGGVETQYF. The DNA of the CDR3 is TGCGCCAGCAGCCGCCGACAGGGCGGTGTAGAGACCCAGTACTTC.

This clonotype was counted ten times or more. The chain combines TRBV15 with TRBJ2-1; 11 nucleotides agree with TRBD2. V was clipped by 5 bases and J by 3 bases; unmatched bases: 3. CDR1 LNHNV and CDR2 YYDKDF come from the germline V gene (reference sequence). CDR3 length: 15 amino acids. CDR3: CATSGSGRGYNEQFF. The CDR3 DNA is TGTGCCACCAGCGGTAGCGGGAGGGGCTACAATGAGCAGTTCTTC.